The sequence of this TCR beta chain was determined in a study of breast tumors, draining lymph nodes, adjacent tissues. Study findings and constraints: Luminal-like breast cancer showed significantly higher tumor–nontumor repertoire similarity than basal-like. Tumors had less TCR diversity than lymph nodes, more than nontumor tissue. Data only fit, rather than demonstrated, lymph node origin of most tumor T cells.

CDR1 and CDR2 (germline): SGHRS, YFSETQ. This CDR3 has 13 amino acids. Notes on this clonotype: Its specificity is not known. An end of the junction does not agree with germline; a read error may underlie this.

TCRdb reprocessed the multiplex PCR reads with MiXCR, giving one entry per CDR3 protein. The data hold about 200,000 distinct CDR3 sequences, with around 29% observed a single time. Axillary draining lymph nodes of breast cancer patients supplied the node samples. Sequenced material: axillary lymph node tissue. This chain connects TRBV5-1 to TRBJ1-2; D might be TRBD1 (5 bases). The receptor was isolated from a female donor with breast cancer. Some clones in this sample may be carry-over from other donors' samples. CDR3 amino acids: CPSSLAGTYGYTF. The CDR3 DNA sequence: TGCCCCAGCAGCTTGGCCGGGACCTATGGCTACACCTTC.